The 8 T cell receptor beta chains below come from one sample, sequenced in a study of cytomegalovirus exposure and HLA in healthy donors. A multiplex PCR was run with 60 Vbeta primers and 13 Jbeta primers. The method was immunoSEQ multiplex PCR; TCRdb's version includes in-frame clones alone and lacks a portion of them. The sample lists fewer than 250,000 clones, about four fifths occurring once. Sequenced sample: PBMCs. Receptor source: a woman aged 25 to 45 in good health and CMV-seropositive.

This rearrangement joins TRBV6-1 to TRBJ2-1; TRBD2 matches 14 bases. The junction had 7 bases not matched to a gene; V was cut back by 3 bases and J by 6 bases. CDR3 length equals 17 residues. In germline, CDR1 is MNHNS, CDR2 SASEGT. CDR3 sequence reads: CASSDPGLAGELNEQFF. CDR3 DNA: TGTGCCAGCAGTGATCCGGGACTAGCGGGAGAGCTCAATGAGCAGTTCTTC.

The V gene is TRBV14, the J gene TRBJ1-2; D possibly corresponds to TRBD1 (5 bases). The CDR3 is 13 residues long. CDR1 and CDR2 (germline): SGHDN, FVKESK. Between the trimmed V and J ends, which lost 2 bases and 7 bases, there was a span of 11 bases. CDR3 in amino acids: CASSQLWGSGYTF. The CDR3 nucleotides are TGTGCCAGCAGCCAACTTTGGGGCAGTGGCTACACCTTC.

CDR3 amino acids: CAWSVGGEQYF. Written as DNA, the CDR3 is TGTGCCTGGAGTGTTGGAGGGGAGCAGTACTTC. The chain is built from TRBV30 and TRBJ2-5; maybe TRBD2 (6 bases). The CDR3 is made up of 11 amino acids. Per germline, CDR1 GTSNPN and CDR2 SVGIG (reference sequence). V shed 0 bases and J shed 11 bases, with 10 bases lying between them.

The chain has TRBV11-2 and TRBJ2-7; TRBD1 is a possible D gene (6 bases). Trimming shortened V by 1 base and J by 5 bases, and 12 bases separated the two germline ends. Germline CDR1 reads SGHAT; CDR2 reads FQNNGV. This CDR3 contains 14 residues. The CDR3 protein is CASSLVLGANEQYF. The CDR3 DNA sequence: TGTGCCAGCAGCTTAGTTCTGGGGGCTAACGAGCAGTACTTC.

A word on this clone: The junction shows a germline mismatch at one end, possibly a read error. V gene TRBV5-4 combines with J gene TRBJ2-7; TRBD1 agrees at 8 bases. The length of the CDR3 is 13 residues. Germline-derived CDR1 and CDR2 are SGHNT and YYREEE (reference sequence). The CDR3 DNA reads TGTGCCAACAGCTTGGGACAGGCCGACGAGCAGTACTTC. Translation gives CANSLGQADEQYF.

The chain links TRBV5-4 to TRBJ1-2; 7 nucleotides agree with TRBD1. The trim removed 4 bases at V and 2 bases at J, leaving 5 bases unmatched. The germline V gene has CDR1 SGHNT and CDR2 YYREEE (reference sequence). CDR3 length equals 14 residues. The CDR3 DNA follows: TGTGCCAGCAGCCAGGGGGGACAGAACTATGGCTACACCTTC. Protein product: CASSQGGQNYGYTF. Full variable domain (rest looked up from reference TRBV5-4 and TRBJ1-2): ETGVTQSPTHLIKTRGQQVTLRCSSQSGHNTVSWYQQALGQGPQFIFQYYREEENGRGNFPPRFSGLQFPNYSSELNVNALELDDSALYLCASSQGGQNYGYTFGSGTRLTVV.

This clone has only one observation. The CDR3 bases are TGCGCCAGCAGCGGGACAGGGGGTGCCTACGAGCAGTACTTC. This encodes CASSGTGGAYEQYF. This rearrangement joins TRBV5-1 to TRBJ2-7; 11 nucleotides match TRBD1. Trimming at V came to 4 bases and at J to 2 bases, leaving 2 bases not matched to a gene. The germline CDR1 and CDR2 sequences are SGHRS and YFSETQ. The CDR3 consists of 14 residues.

J is TRBJ2-2 and V is TRBV19; D might be TRBD1 (6 bases). The CDR3 is 14 amino acids. V lost 6 bases to trimming and J lost 3 bases, with 11 bases between them. Looked up from germline, CDR1 is LNHDA and CDR2 is SQIVND (reference sequence). In DNA form, the CDR3 reads TGTGCCAGTAGAGAGGGGGTTTACACCGGGGAGCTGTTTTTT. This encodes CASREGVYTGELFF.